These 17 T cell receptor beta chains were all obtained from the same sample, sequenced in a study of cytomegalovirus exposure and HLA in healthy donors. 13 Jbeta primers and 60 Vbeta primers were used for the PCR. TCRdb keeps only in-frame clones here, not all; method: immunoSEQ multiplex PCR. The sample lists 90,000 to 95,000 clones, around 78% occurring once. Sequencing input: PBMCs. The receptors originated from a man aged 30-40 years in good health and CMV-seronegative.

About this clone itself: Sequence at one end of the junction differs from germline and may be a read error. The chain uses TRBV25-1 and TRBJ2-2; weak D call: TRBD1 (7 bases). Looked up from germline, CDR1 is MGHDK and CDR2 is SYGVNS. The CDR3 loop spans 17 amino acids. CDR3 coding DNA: TGTGCCAGCAGTGATACTCCGGGACAGCCGAACACCGGGGGGCTGTTTTTT. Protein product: CASSDTPGQPNTGGLFF.

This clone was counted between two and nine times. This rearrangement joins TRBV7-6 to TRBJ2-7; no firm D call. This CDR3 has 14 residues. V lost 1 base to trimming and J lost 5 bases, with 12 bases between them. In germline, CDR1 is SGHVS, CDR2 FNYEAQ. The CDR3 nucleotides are TGTGCCAGCAGCTTAGGGCTACCGGGTAACGAGCAGTACTTC. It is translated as CASSLGLPGNEQYF.

CDR3 nucleotides: TGTGCCAGCAGCTTAACGGGGGACACTGAAGCTTTCTTT. Protein product: CASSLTGDTEAFF. The genes are TRBV5-4 and TRBJ1-1; the D gene is possibly TRBD1 (5 bases). In germline, CDR1 is SGHNT, CDR2 YYREEE (reference sequence). The CDR3 spans 13 residues. The ends were cut back, 2 bases at V and 3 bases at J, with 8 bases in the middle.

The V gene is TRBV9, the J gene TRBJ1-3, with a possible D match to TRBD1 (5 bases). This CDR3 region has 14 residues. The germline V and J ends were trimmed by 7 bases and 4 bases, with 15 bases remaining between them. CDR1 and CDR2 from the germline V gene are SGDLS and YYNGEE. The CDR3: CASDRTGDGNTIYF. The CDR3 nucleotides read TGTGCCAGCGACCGTACAGGCGACGGAAACACCATATATTTT.

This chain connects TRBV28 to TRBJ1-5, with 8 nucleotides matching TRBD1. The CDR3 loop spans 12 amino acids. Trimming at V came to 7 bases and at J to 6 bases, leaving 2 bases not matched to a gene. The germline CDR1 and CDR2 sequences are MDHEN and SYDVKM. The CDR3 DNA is TGTGCCAGCAACAGGGGGGTTCAGCCCCAGCATTTT. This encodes CASNRGVQPQHF. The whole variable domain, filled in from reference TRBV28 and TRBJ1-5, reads DVKVTQSSRYLVKRTGEKVFLECVQDMDHENMFWYRQDPGLGLRLIYFSYDVKMKEKGDIPEGYSVSREKKERFSLILESASTNQTSMYLCASNRGVQPQHFGDGTRLSIL.

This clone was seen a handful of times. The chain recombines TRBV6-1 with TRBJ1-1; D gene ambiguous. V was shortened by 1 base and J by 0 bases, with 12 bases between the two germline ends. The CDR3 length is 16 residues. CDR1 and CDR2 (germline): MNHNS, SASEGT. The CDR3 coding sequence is TGTGCCAGCAGTGAAGACATTGGAGGGATGAACACTGAAGCTTTCTTT. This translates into CASSEDIGGMNTEAFF.

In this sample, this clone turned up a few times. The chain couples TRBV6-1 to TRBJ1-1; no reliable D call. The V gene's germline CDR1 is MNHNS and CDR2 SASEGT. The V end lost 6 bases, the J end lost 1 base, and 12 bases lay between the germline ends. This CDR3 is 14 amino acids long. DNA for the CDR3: TGTGCCAGCAGAACAATGACACCGAACACTGAAGCTTTCTTT. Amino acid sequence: CASRTMTPNTEAFF.

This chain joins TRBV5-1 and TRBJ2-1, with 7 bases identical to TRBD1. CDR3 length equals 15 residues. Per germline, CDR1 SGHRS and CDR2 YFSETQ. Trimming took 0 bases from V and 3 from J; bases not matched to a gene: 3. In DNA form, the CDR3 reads TGCGCCAGCAGCTTGGACAGGGGAGTCTACAATGAGCAGTTCTTC. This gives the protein CASSLDRGVYNEQFF.

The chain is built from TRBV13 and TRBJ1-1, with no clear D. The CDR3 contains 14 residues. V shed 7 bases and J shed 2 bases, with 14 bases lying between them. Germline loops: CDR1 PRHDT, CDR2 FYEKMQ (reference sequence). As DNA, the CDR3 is TGTGCCAGCACCAAGAGGCCCCTAAACACTGAAGCTTTCTTT. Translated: CASTKRPLNTEAFF.

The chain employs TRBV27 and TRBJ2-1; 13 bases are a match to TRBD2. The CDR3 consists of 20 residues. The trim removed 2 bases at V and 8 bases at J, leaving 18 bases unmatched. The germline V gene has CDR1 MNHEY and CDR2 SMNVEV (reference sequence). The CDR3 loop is CASSLGGWRILAGGQDEQFF. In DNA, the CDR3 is TGTGCCAGCAGTTTAGGTGGGTGGAGGATACTAGCGGGGGGGCAGGATGAGCAGTTCTTC.

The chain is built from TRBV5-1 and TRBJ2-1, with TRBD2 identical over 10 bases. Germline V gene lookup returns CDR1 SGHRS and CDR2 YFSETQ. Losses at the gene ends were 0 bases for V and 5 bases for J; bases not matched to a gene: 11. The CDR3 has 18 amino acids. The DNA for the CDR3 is TGCGCCAGCAGCTTGGGAGCCCTAGCGGGAGTGATCCACAATGAGCAGTTCTTC. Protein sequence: CASSLGALAGVIHNEQFF.

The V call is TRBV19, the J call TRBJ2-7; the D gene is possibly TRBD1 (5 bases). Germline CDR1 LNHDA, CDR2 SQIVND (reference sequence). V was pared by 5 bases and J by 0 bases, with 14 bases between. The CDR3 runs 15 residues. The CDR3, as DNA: TGTGCCAGTAGTGTGCGACAGTTCTTCTCCTACGAGCAGTACTTC. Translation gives CASSVRQFFSYEQYF.

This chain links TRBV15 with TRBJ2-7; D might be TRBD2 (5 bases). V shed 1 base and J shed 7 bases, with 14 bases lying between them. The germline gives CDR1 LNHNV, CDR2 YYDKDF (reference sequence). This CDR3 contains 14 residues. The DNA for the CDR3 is TGTGCCACCAGCAGAGTACGGGGATTATCGGAGCAGTACTTC. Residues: CATSRVRGLSEQYF.

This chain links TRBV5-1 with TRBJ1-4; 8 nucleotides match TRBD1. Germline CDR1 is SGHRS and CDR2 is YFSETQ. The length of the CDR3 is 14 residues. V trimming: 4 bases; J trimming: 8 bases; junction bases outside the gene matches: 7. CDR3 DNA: TGCGCCAGCAGCCCTGGACAGGGCCGGGAAAAACTGTTTTTT. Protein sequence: CASSPGQGREKLFF.

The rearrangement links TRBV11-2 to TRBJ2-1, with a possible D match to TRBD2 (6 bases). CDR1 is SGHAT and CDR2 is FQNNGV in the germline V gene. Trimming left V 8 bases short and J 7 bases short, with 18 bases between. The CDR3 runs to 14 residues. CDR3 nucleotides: TGTGCCAGCTTAACGGGAGTATTGGGTAATGAGCAGTTCTTC. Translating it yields CASLTGVLGNEQFF.

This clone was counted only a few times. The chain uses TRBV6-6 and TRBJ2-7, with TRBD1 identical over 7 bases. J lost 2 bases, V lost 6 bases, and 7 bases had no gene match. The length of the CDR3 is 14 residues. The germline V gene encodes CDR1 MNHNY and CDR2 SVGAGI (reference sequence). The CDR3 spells CASRKDREPYEQYF. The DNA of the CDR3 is TGTGCCAGCAGGAAAGACAGGGAGCCCTACGAGCAGTACTTC.

Here the CDR3 DNA reads TGTGCCAGCAGCTTAGGTCAGGGAACATACTCTGGGGCCAACGTCCTGACTTTC. Protein: CASSLGQGTYSGANVLTF. The J gene is TRBJ2-6, the V gene TRBV11-3; perhaps TRBD1 as D (5 bases). This CDR3 comprises 18 residues. V lost 1 base and J lost 0, with 13 bases in between. Germline loops: CDR1 SGHNT, CDR2 YENEEA.